The 23 T cell receptor beta chains listed next were all sequenced from one sample in a study of T cell changes during pregnancy in multiple sclerosis. TCRdb's table, derived via immunoSEQ multiplex PCR, lists solely in-frame clones and lacks some. The sample lists over 80,000 clones, 90% to 95% occurring once. The sequences come from peripheral blood, collected in the third trimester of pregnancy. The receptors originated from a female donor in good health, enrolled as a control in a pregnancy study.

The chain couples TRBV5-5 to TRBJ2-3; 12 bases are shared with TRBD2. The V segment lost 4 bases and the J segment 2 bases; nucleotides outside the gene matches: 11. Germline lookup yields CDR1 SGHKS and CDR2 YYEKEE (reference sequence). The CDR3 consists of 18 residues. The CDR3 loop reads CASSRQGTSGSPTDTQYF. Written as DNA, the CDR3 is TGTGCCAGCAGCCGTCAAGGGACTAGCGGGTCCCCCACAGATACGCAGTATTTT.

The chain joins TRBV29-1 to TRBJ1-2; 8 bases match TRBD1. Germline loops: CDR1 SQVTM, CDR2 ANQGSEA. This CDR3 spans 13 amino acids. Unmatched junction bases numbered 9, after V lost 6 bases and J lost 6 bases. The chain's CDR3 is CSVRGQVWDGYTF. CDR3 DNA sequence: TGCAGCGTCCGGGGACAGGTTTGGGATGGCTACACCTTC.

This rearrangement joins TRBV10-3 to TRBJ2-3; D remains unclear. Per the germline V gene, CDR1 is ENHRY and CDR2 is SYGVKD. V was clipped by 6 bases and J by 4 bases, with 11 bases between them. The CDR3 extends over 13 amino acids. The CDR3 coding sequence is TGTGCCATCAGCCTAGTAAACGCAGATACGCAGTATTTT. Translated, it gives CAISLVNADTQYF.

This clone was seen once. The gene calls are TRBV2 and TRBJ2-2; 8 bases are shared with TRBD1. Germline trimming cut 4 bases from V and 0 bases from J; bases unmatched to any gene: 1. CDR1 and CDR2 (germline): SNHLY, FYNNEI. The CDR3 totals 15 residues. CDR3 residues: CASSGGQANTGELFF. CDR3 bases: TGTGCCAGCAGTGGGGGACAGGCGAACACCGGGGAGCTGTTTTTT. Filled out from reference TRBV2 and TRBJ2-2, the complete variable domain reads EPEVTQTPSHQVTQMGQEVILRCVPISNHLYFYWYRQILGQKVEFLVSFYNNEISEKSEIFDDQFSVERPDGSNFTLKIRSTKLEDSAMYFCASSGGQANTGELFFGEGSRLTVL.

The chain recombines TRBV28 with TRBJ2-7, with TRBD1 identical over 7 bases. The V segment lost 6 bases and the J segment 3 bases; nucleotides outside the gene matches: 14. Per germline, CDR1 MDHEN and CDR2 SYDVKM. This CDR3 spans 16 amino acids. This CDR3 is CASSHPQRTGDYEQYF. The CDR3 region has the DNA TGTGCCAGCAGCCACCCGCAACGCACAGGGGACTACGAGCAGTACTTC.

In its sample, this clone was seen once. This sequence joins TRBV4-1 and TRBJ2-1, with 7 bases aligning to TRBD1. Trimming removed 4 bases from V and 0 bases from J; junction bases left unmatched: 3. CDR1 is MGHRA, CDR2 YSYEKL, per germline. The CDR3 runs to 15 residues. Here the CDR3 reads CASSRDRFSYNEQFF. The DNA for the CDR3 is TGCGCCAGCAGCCGGGACAGATTCTCCTACAATGAGCAGTTCTTC.

The V and J genes are TRBV11-2 and TRBJ2-7, with TRBD2 matching 7 bases. The CDR3 contains 15 residues. In germline, CDR1 is SGHAT, CDR2 FQNNGV. Germline trimming cut 0 bases from V and 1 base from J; bases unmatched to any gene: 3. For the CDR3, the DNA is TGTGCCAGCAGCTTAGAGGGGACTACGTCCTACGAGCAGTACTTC. Translation gives CASSLEGTTSYEQYF.

This chain uses TRBV10-3 with TRBJ2-3; 7 bases map to TRBD1. The CDR3 is made up of 13 amino acids. V was pared by 9 bases and J by 0 bases, with 3 bases of the junction left unmatched. Germline V lookup: CDR1 ENHRY, CDR2 SYGVKD. Written as DNA, the CDR3 is TGTGCCATATCGACAGGGAGCACAGATACGCAGTATTTT. Its translation is CAISTGSTDTQYF.

Only one count was recorded for this clone. The chain recombines TRBV5-6 with TRBJ2-2; possible D gene TRBD1, 6 bases. The CDR3 consists of 15 residues. The ends were cut back, 1 base at V and 6 bases at J, with 13 bases in the middle. In germline, CDR1 is SGHDT, CDR2 YYEEEE. The CDR3 DNA reads as TGTGCCAGCAGCTTGCGTCCAGGGGCCCCCGGGGAGCTGTTTTTT. It yields the protein CASSLRPGAPGELFF.

This rearrangement joins TRBV7-8 to TRBJ2-1; D perhaps matches TRBD1 (5 bases). The CDR3 is 12 residues long. The V gene lost 5 bases and the J gene lost 12 bases, with 14 bases spanning the gap. Germline-derived CDR1 and CDR2 are SGHVS and FQNEAQ. The CDR3 loop is CASSAQGLGQFF. The CDR3 nucleotides read TGTGCCAGCAGCGCGCAGGGTTTAGGGCAGTTCTTC.

V gene TRBV2 combines with J gene TRBJ2-3, with TRBD1 matching 9 bases. Germline V lookup: CDR1 SNHLY, CDR2 FYNNEI. CDR3 length: 14 amino acids. The trim removed 7 bases at V and 6 bases at J, leaving 8 bases unmatched. For the CDR3, the DNA is TGTGCCAGCATTGGGGACAGGGTAATGGATACGCAGTATTTT. The encoded protein is CASIGDRVMDTQYF. Filled out from reference TRBV2 and TRBJ2-3, the complete variable domain reads EPEVTQTPSHQVTQMGQEVILRCVPISNHLYFYWYRQILGQKVEFLVSFYNNEISEKSEIFDDQFSVERPDGSNFTLKIRSTKLEDSAMYFCASIGDRVMDTQYFGPGTRLTVL.

This sequence joins TRBV28 and TRBJ2-1; 13 positions match TRBD2. The trim removed 6 bases at V and 6 bases at J, leaving 5 bases unmatched. The CDR3 is 15 amino acids. Looked up from germline, CDR1 is MDHEN and CDR2 is SYDVKM. The CDR3 protein is CASSRTSGSFNEQFF. The CDR3 coding sequence is TGTGCCAGCAGCCGGACTAGCGGGAGTTTCAATGAGCAGTTCTTC.

This clone was detected only a few times. The chain employs TRBV4-1 and TRBJ1-5; D is ambiguous. Germline V gene data show CDR1 as MGHRA and CDR2 as YSYEKL. Between the trimmed V and J ends, which lost 5 bases and 0 bases, there was a span of 5 bases. CDR3 length equals 13 residues. CDR3 loop: CASSSYSNQPQHF. CDR3 DNA: TGCGCCAGCAGCTCTTATAGCAATCAGCCCCAGCATTTT.

This clone was detected only once. The chain is built from TRBV2 and TRBJ1-1, with a weak D call TRBD1 (5 bases). CDR3 size: 14 residues. Deletions cut 7 bases from V and 0 bases from J, with 12 bases between. Germline V gives CDR1 SNHLY, CDR2 FYNNEI. In DNA form, the CDR3 reads TGTGCCAGCAACGTCGCGGGGCTGAACACTGAAGCTTTCTTT. It yields the protein CASNVAGLNTEAFF.

V usage is TRBV6-5 and J usage is TRBJ2-2; no clear D. This CDR3 is 12 amino acids long. Trimming left V 6 bases short and J 6 bases short, with 8 bases between. Looked up from germline, CDR1 is MNHEY and CDR2 is SVGAGI. CDR3 nucleotide sequence: TGTGCCAGCAGAACCGGTTCCGGGGAGCTGTTTTTT. Protein sequence: CASRTGSGELFF.

This clone was counted once. The rearrangement joins TRBV27 to TRBJ1-1; no clear D. Germline values: CDR1 MNHEY, CDR2 SMNVEV (reference sequence). This CDR3 spans 14 amino acids. The V gene lost 5 bases and the J gene lost 1 base, with 11 bases spanning the gap. The CDR3, as DNA: TGTGCCAGCAGTCCCTCGAGCGGGAACACTGAAGCTTTCTTT. As protein: CASSPSSGNTEAFF.

V gene TRBV6-1 combines with J gene TRBJ1-4; 7 nucleotides align to TRBD1. CDR3 length: 15 amino acids. The germline V gene has CDR1 MNHNS and CDR2 SASEGT. The J segment lost 8 bases and the V segment lost 2 bases, leaving 8 bases of the junction unmatched. In DNA, the CDR3 is TGTGCCAGCAGTGAAAAGAGGGGGCGTGGGGAAAAACTGTTTTTT. Protein sequence: CASSEKRGRGEKLFF.

This clone showed up just once. The V gene is TRBV5-4, the J gene TRBJ2-3; no reliable D call. Trimming took 4 bases from V and 2 from J, leaving 14 bases between them. This CDR3 is built from 15 residues. Germline V gene sequence: CDR1 SGHNT, CDR2 YYREEE (reference sequence). The CDR3: CASSQYMGVTDTQYF. The CDR3 coding sequence is TGTGCCAGCAGCCAGTATATGGGCGTCACAGATACGCAGTATTTT.

This chain uses TRBV2 with TRBJ2-7, with no clear D. CDR1 and CDR2 from the germline V gene are SNHLY and FYNNEI. The CDR3 loop spans 13 amino acids. V was pared by 3 bases and J by 6 bases, with 12 bases between. The CDR3 sequence is CASSEGSPLEQYF. For the CDR3, the DNA is TGTGCCAGCAGTGAGGGTAGCCCTCTCGAGCAGTACTTC.

In its sample, this clone was seen once. The chain uses TRBV28 and TRBJ2-3, with 9 nucleotides matching TRBD2. In germline, CDR1 is MDHEN, CDR2 SYDVKM. This CDR3 region has 17 residues. V dropped 5 bases and J dropped 2; count of bases not matched to a gene: 11. In nucleotides, the CDR3 is TGTGCCAGCAGTACTCGATTAGCGGGAGTAGCCACAGATACGCAGTATTTT. Protein: CASSTRLAGVATDTQYF.

This chain joins TRBV5-1 and TRBJ2-7, with a possible D match to TRBD1 (5 bases). CDR1 and CDR2 from the germline V gene are SGHRS and YFSETQ. The V end was cut by 3 bases, the J end by 7 bases, with 20 bases between. CDR3 length: 15 amino acids. DNA for the CDR3: TGCGCCAGCAGCTGGGGTCCTTCAGGGCCTGGAGAGCAGTACTTC. Translating gives CASSWGPSGPGEQYF.

The V and J genes are TRBV27 and TRBJ2-7, with 8 positions matching TRBD1. The CDR3 consists of 12 residues. Germline V gene data show CDR1 as MNHEY and CDR2 as SMNVEV (reference sequence). With V trimmed by 6 bases and J by 6 bases, 4 bases remained unmatched. The CDR3 coding sequence is TGTGCCAGCAGCAAGGACAGGGTCGAGCAGTACTTC. Its translation is CASSKDRVEQYF.

This clone is a singleton in its sample. The chain joins TRBV5-4 to TRBJ2-1; no reliable D call. Between the trimmed V and J ends, which lost 4 bases and 5 bases, there was a span of 10 bases. This CDR3 has 13 residues. The V gene's germline CDR1 is SGHNT and CDR2 YYREEE (reference sequence). CDR3 sequence: CASSGPLNNEQFF. Written as DNA, the CDR3 is TGTGCCAGCAGCGGGCCGCTCAACAATGAGCAGTTCTTC.